This TCR beta chain is drawn from a study of blood T cell repertoires in COVID-19. In the original processing: Quantification of nucleated cells was approximated via reference gene primer amplification. Libraries were prepared by immunoSEQ multiplex PCR; TCRdb keeps only in-frame clonotypes and omits some of them. The V and J calls and clone size are taken from that table; D and trimming were inferred from the DNA. The sample yields some 56,000 clones, around 81% seen once. Germline CDR1 reads MNHEY; CDR2 reads SVGEGT. Between the trimmed V and J ends, which lost 6 bases and 0 bases, there was a span of 9 bases. The CDR3 is 13 residues long.

Sequencing input: peripheral blood. The chain recombines TRBV6-2 or TRBV6-3 with TRBJ2-7; possibly TRBD1 for D (6 bases). This TCR was recovered from a woman older than 75 with active or convalescent COVID-19. The CDR3 nucleotides are TGTGCCAGCAGCGGACAGTTCTCCTACGAGCAGTACTTC. It translates to CASSGQFSYEQYF.